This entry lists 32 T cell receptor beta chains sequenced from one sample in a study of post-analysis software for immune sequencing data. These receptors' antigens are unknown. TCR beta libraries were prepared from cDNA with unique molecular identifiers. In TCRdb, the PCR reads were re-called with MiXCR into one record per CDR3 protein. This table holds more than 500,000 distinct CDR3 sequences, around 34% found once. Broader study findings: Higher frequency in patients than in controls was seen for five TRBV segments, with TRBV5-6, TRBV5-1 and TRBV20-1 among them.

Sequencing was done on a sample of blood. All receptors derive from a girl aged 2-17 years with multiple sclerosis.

The CDR3 reads CAISEGVGRGDSIAFF. DNA for the CDR3: TGTGCCATCAGTGAAGGGGTGGGCAGGGGGGACTCGATCGCTTTCTTT. The J gene is TRBJ1-1, the V gene TRBV10-3; 7 bases map to TRBD1. This CDR3 spans 16 amino acids. Germline lookup yields CDR1 ENHRY and CDR2 SYGVKD. V dropped 3 bases and J dropped 11; count of bases not matched to a gene: 18.

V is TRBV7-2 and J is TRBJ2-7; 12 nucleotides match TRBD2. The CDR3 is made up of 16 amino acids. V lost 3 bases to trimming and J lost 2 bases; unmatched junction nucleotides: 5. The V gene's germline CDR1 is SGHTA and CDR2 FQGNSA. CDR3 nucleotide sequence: TGTGCCAGCAGCTTCTATACTAGCGGGGGGACCTACGAGCAGTACTTC. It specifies CASSFYTSGGTYEQYF.

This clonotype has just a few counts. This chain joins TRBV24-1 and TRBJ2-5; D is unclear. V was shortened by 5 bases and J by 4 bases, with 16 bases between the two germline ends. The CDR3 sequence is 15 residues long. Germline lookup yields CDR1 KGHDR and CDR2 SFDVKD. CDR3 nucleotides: TGTGCCACCAGTGCCGGTAGGACCGCGCCAGAGACCCAGTACTTC. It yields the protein CATSAGRTAPETQYF.

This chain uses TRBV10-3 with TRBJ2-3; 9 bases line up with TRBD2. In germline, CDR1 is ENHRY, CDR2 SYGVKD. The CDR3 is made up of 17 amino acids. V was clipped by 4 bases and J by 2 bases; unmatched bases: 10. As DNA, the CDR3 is TGTGCCATCAGTGTTCCCCAAATAGCGGGGGCCACAGATACGCAGTATTTT. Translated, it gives CAISVPQIAGATDTQYF.

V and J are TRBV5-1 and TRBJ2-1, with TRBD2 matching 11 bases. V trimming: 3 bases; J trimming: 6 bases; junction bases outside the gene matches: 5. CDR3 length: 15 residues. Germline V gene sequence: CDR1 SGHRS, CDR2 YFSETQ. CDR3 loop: CASSWGTSGPNEQFF. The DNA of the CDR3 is TGCGCCAGCAGCTGGGGGACTAGCGGTCCCAATGAGCAGTTCTTC.

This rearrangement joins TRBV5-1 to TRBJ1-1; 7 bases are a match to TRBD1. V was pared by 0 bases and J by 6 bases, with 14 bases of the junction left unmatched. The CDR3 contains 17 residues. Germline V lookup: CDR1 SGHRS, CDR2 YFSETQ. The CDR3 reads CASSLAPGGGRRAEAFF. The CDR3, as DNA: TGCGCCAGCAGCTTGGCACCGGGAGGGGGCAGAAGGGCTGAAGCTTTCTTT.

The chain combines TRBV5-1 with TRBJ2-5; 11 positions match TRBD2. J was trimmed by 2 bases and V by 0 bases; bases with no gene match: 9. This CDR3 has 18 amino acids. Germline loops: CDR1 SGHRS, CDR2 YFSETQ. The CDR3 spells CASSLALAGGKYQETQYF. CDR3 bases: TGCGCCAGCAGCTTGGCCCTAGCGGGGGGAAAATATCAAGAGACCCAGTACTTC.

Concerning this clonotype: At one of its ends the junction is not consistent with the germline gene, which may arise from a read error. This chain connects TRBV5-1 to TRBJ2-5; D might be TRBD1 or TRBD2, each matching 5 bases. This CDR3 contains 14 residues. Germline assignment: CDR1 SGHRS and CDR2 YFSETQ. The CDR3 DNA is TGCGCCTGCAGCTTCGAGGGGTTCGAAGAGACCCAGTACTTC. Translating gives CACSFEGFEETQYF.

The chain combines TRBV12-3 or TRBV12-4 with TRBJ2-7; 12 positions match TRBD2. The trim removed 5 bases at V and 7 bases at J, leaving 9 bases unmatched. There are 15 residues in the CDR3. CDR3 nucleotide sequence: TGTGCCAGCAGTCCAGGACTAGCGGGGCTTAATGAGCAGTACTTC. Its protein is CASSPGLAGLNEQYF.

The CDR3 reads CASSQMDGYTF. As DNA, the CDR3 is TGTGCCAGCAGCCAAATGGATGGCTACACCTTC. The chain uses TRBV3-1 and TRBJ1-2; D remains ambiguous. The V end lost 2 bases, the J end lost 6 bases, and 4 bases lay between the germline ends. Per the germline V gene, CDR1 is LGHDT and CDR2 is YNNKEL (reference sequence). The CDR3 sequence is 11 residues long.

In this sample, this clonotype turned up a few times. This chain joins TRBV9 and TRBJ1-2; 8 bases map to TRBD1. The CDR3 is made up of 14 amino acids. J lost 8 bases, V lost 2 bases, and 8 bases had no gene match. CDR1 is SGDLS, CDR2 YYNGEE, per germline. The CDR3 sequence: CASSVATGGGGYTF. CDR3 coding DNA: TGTGCCAGCAGCGTGGCAACAGGGGGAGGCGGCTACACCTTC.

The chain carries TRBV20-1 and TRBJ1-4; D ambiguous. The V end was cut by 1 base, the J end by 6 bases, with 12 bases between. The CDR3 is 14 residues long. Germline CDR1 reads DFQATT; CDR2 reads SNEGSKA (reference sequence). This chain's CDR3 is CSARGSRPDEKLFF. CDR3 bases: TGCAGTGCTAGAGGGAGCAGACCTGATGAAAAACTGTTTTTT.

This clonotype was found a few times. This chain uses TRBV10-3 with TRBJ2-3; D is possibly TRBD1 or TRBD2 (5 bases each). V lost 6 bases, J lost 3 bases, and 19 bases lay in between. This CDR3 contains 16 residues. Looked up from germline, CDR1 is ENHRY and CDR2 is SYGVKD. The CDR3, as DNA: TGTGCCATCAGCGATCCCCGAGCTGAGGGGACAGATACGCAGTATTTT. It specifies CAISDPRAEGTDTQYF.

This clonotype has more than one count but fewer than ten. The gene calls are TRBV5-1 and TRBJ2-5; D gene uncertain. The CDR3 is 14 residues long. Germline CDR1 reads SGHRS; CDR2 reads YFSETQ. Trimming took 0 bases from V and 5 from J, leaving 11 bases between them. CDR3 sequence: CASSLEEFLETQYF. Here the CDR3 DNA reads TGCGCCAGCAGCTTGGAGGAGTTCTTGGAGACCCAGTACTTC.

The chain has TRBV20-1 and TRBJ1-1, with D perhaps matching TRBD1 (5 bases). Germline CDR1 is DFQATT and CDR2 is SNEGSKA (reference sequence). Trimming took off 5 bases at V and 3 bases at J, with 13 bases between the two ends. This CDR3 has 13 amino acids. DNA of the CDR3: TGCAGTGCTCTAATACGGGGGGACACTGAAGCTTTCTTT. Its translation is CSALIRGDTEAFF.

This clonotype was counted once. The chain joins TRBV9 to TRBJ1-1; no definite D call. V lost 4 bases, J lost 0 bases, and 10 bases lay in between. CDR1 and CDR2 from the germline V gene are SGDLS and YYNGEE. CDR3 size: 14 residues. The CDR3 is CASSLGWMNTEAFF. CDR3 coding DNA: TGTGCCAGCAGCTTGGGTTGGATGAACACTGAAGCTTTCTTT.

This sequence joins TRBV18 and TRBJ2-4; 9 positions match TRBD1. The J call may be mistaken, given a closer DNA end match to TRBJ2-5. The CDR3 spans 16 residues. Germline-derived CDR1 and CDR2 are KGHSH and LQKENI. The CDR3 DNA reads TGTGCCAGCTCACCACTGGGACAGGGAAGTGTAGAGACCCAGTACTTC. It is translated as CASSPLGQGSVETQYF.

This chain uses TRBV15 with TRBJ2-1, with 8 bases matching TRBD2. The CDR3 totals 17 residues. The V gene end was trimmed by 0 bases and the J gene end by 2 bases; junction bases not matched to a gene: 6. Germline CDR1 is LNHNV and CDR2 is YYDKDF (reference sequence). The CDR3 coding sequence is TGTGCCACCAGCAGAGAGGGGGCGGGGGGAGCCTACAATGAGCAGTTCTTC. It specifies CATSREGAGGAYNEQFF.

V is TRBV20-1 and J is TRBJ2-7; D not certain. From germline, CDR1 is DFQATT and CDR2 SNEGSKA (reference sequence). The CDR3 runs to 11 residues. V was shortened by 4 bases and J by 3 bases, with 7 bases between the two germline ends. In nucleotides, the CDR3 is TGCAGTGCTAAGGCTGGCTACGAGCAGTACTTC. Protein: CSAKAGYEQYF.

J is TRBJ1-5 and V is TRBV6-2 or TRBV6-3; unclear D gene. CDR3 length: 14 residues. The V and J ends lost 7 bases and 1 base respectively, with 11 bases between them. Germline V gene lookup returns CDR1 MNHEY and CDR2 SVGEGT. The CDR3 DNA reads TGTGCCAGCAATCGGGCGGGGAGCAATCAGCCCCAGCATTTT. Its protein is CASNRAGSNQPQHF.

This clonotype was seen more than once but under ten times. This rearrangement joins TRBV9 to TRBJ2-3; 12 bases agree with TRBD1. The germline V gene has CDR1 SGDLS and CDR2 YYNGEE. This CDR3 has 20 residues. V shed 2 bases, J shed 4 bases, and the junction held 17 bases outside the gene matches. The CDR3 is CASSVNRQGSGTGGSDTQYF. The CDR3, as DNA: TGTGCCAGCAGCGTCAACCGCCAGGGATCCGGGACAGGGGGCTCAGATACGCAGTATTTT.

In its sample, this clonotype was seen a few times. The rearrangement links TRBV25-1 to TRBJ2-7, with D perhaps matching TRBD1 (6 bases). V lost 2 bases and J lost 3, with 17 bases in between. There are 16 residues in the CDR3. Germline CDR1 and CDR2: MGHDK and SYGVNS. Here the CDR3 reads CASSEVDRCSFYEQYF. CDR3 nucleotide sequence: TGTGCCAGCAGTGAAGTCGACAGGTGCTCCTTCTACGAGCAGTACTTC.

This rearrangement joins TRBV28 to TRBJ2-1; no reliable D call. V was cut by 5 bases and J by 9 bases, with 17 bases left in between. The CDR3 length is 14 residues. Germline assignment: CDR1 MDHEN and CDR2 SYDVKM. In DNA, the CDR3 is TGTGCCAGCAGTCTAACGGACCCAAACGGTGAGCAGTTCTTC. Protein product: CASSLTDPNGEQFF.

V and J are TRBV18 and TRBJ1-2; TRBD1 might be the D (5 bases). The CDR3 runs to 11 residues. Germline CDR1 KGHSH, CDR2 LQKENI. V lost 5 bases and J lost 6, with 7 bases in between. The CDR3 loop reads CASSATDGYTF. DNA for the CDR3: TGTGCCAGCTCAGCGACAGATGGCTACACCTTC. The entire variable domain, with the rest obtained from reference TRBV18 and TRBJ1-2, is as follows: NAGVMQNPRHLVRRRGQEARLRCSPMKGHSHVYWYRQLPEEGLKFMVYLQKENIIDESGMPKERFSAEFPKEGPSILRIQQVVRGDSAAYFCASSATDGYTFGSGTRLTVV.

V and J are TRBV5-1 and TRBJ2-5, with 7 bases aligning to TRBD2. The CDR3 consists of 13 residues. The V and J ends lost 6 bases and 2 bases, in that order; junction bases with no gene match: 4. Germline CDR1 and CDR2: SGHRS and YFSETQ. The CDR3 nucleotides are TGCGCCAGCATGCGGGGGACTCAAGAGACCCAGTACTTC. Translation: CASMRGTQETQYF.

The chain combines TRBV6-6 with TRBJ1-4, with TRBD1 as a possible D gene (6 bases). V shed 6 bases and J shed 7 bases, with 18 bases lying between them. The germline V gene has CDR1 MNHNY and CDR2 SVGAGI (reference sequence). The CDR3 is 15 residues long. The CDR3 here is CASSPQEGDPEKLFF. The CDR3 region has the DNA TGTGCCAGCAGCCCTCAGGAGGGGGACCCTGAAAAACTGTTTTTT.

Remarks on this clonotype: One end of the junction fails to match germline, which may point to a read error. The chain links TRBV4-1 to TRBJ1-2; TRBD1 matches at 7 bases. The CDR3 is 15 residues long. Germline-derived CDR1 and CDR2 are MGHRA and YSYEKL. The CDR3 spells CAGSALQGRHIGYTF. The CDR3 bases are TGCGCCGGCAGCGCATTACAGGGGCGGCATATCGGCTACACCTTC.

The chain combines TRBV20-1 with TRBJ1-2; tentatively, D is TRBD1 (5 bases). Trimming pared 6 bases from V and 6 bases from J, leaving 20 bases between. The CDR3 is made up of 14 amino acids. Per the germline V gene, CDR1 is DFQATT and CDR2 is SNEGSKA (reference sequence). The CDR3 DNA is TGCAGTGCGTATATCGGCCGGGGGAAAAATGGCTACACCTTC. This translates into CSAYIGRGKNGYTF.

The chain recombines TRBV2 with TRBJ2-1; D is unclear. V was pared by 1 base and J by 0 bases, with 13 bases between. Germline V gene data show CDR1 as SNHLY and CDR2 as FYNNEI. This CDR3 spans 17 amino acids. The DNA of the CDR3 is TGTGCCAGCAGTGAAGACGGACGGTTGGGCTCCTACAATGAGCAGTTCTTC. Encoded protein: CASSEDGRLGSYNEQFF.

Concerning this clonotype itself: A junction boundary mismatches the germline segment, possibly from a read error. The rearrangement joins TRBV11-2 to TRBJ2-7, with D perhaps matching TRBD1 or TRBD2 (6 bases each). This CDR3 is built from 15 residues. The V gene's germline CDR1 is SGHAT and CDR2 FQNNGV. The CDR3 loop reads CANSPGWGAVHEQYF. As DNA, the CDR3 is TGTGCCAACAGCCCCGGGTGGGGGGCGGTCCACGAGCAGTACTTC.

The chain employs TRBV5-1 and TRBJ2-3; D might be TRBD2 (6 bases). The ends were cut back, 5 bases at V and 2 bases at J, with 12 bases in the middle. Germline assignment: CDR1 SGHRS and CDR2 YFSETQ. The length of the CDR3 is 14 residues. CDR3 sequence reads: CASSRGLDTDTQYF. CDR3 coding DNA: TGCGCCAGCAGTCGGGGACTCGACACAGATACGCAGTATTTT.

In nucleotides, the CDR3 is TGTGCCAGCAGCTTCCCGGCGGTTAGCACAGATACGCAGTATTTT. Translating it yields CASSFPAVSTDTQYF. V is TRBV12-3 or TRBV12-4 and J is TRBJ2-3; no clear D gene. The CDR3 consists of 15 residues. The V and J ends lost 6 bases and 0 bases respectively, with 13 bases between them.